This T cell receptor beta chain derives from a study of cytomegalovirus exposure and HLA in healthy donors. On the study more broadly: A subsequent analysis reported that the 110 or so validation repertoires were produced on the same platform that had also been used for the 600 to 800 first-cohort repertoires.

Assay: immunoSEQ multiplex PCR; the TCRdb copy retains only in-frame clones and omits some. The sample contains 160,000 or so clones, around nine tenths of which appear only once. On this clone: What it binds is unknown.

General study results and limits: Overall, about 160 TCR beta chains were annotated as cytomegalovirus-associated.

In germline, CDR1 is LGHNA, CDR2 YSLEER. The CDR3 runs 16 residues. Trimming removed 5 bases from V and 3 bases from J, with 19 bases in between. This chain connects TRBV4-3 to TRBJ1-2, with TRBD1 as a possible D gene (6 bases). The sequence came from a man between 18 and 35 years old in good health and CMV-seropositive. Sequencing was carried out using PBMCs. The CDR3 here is CASSEGQWGSYYGYTF. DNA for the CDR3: TGCGCCAGCAGCGAGGGACAATGGGGTTCCTACTATGGCTACACCTTC.